This TCR beta chain is from a study of blood T cell repertoires in COVID-19. The participants were between about 18 and 90 years old and came from roughly 25 US areas. Participant reports of clinical history set cohort assignment. Symptom resolution, clearance, or two negative PCRs marked the recovered donors of Cohort 3. The length of the CDR3 is 15 residues. Trimming stripped 4 bases from V and 8 bases from J, with 18 bases between. The germline CDR1 and CDR2 sequences are KGHSH and LQKENI. Assay used: immunoSEQ multiplex PCR; TCRdb lists only in-frame clones, some missing. The table has about 430,000 clones, more than 80% seen once.

The source is a man aged 30 to 45 who had recovered from COVID-19. Sequencing was performed on PBMCs or T cells enriched from blood (not recorded which). V and J are TRBV18 and TRBJ2-1, with D tentatively TRBD2 (5 bases). The CDR3 loop is CASSQTIEGSDEQFF. As DNA, the CDR3 is TGTGCCAGCTCACAAACGATTGAAGGGAGCGATGAGCAGTTCTTC.